This T cell receptor beta chain was recorded in a study of brain T cells in children with intractable seizures (dated by TCRdb to the early 2020s). Regarding the study in general: Resected brain tissue from some 53 pediatric epilepsy surgery cases was first screened for immune gene transcripts using a NanoString immunology panel. Among the approximately 12 selected surgery cases, pre-surgery blood was additionally sequenced for eight, leaving four cases with brain tissue only. General conclusions and limits of the study: Viral specificity was inferred solely from CDR3 sequence similarity, and the HCMV serostatus of the patients was not known. Because sequencing depth was different between pre-surgery and post-surgery blood, clones absent from the pre-surgery sample may reflect undersampling.

The immunoSEQ assay was used to generate TCR beta chain sequences from genomic DNA. Per the source publication's procedure: CDR3 sequences that did not begin with the conserved framework cysteine at position 104 were removed by hand. Clonality was calculated as one minus the normalized Shannon's Diversity Index, with values ranging from 0 (maximal diversity) to 1 (oligoclonal). To check whether a given CDR3 had different frequencies in two samples, for example brain versus blood, chi-squared comparison-of-proportions tests were used. Public clonotypes were found by searching immuneACCESS, and the VDJdb browser was used to assess similarity to known antiviral clonotypes. The table comes from immuneACCESS by way of TCRdb, which keeps in-frame sequences with V and J called. Part of the clones is missing from these tables; in studies checked, under half for an unresolved V gene and the rest for unknown reasons. From that table come the V and J calls and clone size; the DNA was used to work out D and trimming. The sample includes 340,000 or so clones, with 93% observed a single time. Clones ranked in the top ten supply approximately 5% of the sample.

Inclusive of the bounding cysteine and phenylalanine, the CDR3 is 15 residues long. Kept here is only the CDR3 DNA, which spans 45 bases and is read in frame from base 1. For CDR1 and CDR2, the germline V gene lists SGHNT and YENEEA. V is pruned by 6 bases and J by 8 bases, leaving 8 bases of the junction without a gene match. Turning to this clone: Its antigen target is currently unknown. No much larger clonotype is one base removed from it; base qualities were not supplied.

This specimen's time point label, interpreted: blood from clinic visit 5 months post-surgery; TSC patient then seizure free. Surgery cases with the highest brain T cell transcript signatures were selected for TCR beta chain sequencing of brain tissue and, where available, blood. Before surgery, the patients had been given at least one anti-epileptic drug. TCR-sequenced patients were children with drug-resistant epilepsy due to tuberous sclerosis complex, focal cortical dysplasia, Rasmussen encephalitis or hemimegalencephaly. The Monarch genomic DNA purification kit was used to extract bulk genomic DNA from unsorted brain tissue and whole blood.

The chain uses TRBV11-3 and TRBJ2-1; TRBD2 fits 12 bases in the junction. The input for sequencing was peripheral blood, taken more than 4 months after surgery. The sequence came from a boy younger than two with tuberous sclerosis and intractable seizures. The CDR3 region has the sequence CASRPLAGGLDEQFF. The DNA is TGTGCCAGCAGGCCGCTAGCGGGAGGGTTGGATGAGCAGTTCTTC. Here the CDR3 is joined to the reference TRBV11-3 and TRBJ2-1 genes, and the full variable domain is: EAGVVQSPRYKIIEKKQPVAFWCNPISGHNTLYWYLQNLGQGPELLIRYENEEAVDDSQLPKDRFSAERLKGVDSTLKIQPAELGDSAVYLCASRPLAGGLDEQFFGPGTRLTVL.